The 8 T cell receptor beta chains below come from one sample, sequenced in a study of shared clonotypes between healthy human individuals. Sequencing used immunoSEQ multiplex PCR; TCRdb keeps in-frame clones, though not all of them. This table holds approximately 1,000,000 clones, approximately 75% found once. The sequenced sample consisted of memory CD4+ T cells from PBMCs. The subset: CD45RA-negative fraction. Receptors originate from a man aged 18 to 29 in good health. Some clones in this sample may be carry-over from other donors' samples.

As DNA, the CDR3 is TGCGCCAGCAGCTTGGAGGGCGGCACAGATACGCAGTATTTT. Translated: CASSLEGGTDTQYF. V usage is TRBV5-1 and J usage is TRBJ2-3; D is undetermined. The CDR3 spans 14 residues. V lost 0 bases, J lost 1 base, and 6 bases lay in between. Germline-derived CDR1 and CDR2 are SGHRS and YFSETQ.

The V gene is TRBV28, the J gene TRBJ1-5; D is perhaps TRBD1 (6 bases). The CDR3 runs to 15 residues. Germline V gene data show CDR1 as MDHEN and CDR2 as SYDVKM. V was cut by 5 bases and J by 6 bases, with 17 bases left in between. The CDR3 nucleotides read TGTGCCAGCAGTCCACACACAGGGCACGGTCAGCCCCAGCATTTT. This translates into CASSPHTGHGQPQHF. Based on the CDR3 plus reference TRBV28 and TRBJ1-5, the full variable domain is DVKVTQSSRYLVKRTGEKVFLECVQDMDHENMFWYRQDPGLGLRLIYFSYDVKMKEKGDIPEGYSVSREKKERFSLILESASTNQTSMYLCASSPHTGHGQPQHFGDGTRLSIL.

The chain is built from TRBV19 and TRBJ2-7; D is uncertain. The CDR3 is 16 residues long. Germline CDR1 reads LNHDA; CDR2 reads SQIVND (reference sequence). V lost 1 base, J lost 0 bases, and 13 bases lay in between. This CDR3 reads CASSIVSRSSSYEQYF. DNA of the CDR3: TGTGCCAGTAGTATAGTTTCCAGGTCCAGCTCCTACGAGCAGTACTTC.

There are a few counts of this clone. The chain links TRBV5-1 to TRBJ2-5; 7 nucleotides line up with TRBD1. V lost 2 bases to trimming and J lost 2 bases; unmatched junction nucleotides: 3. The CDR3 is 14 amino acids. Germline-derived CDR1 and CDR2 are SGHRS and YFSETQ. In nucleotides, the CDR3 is TGCGCCAGCAGCTTAAAGGGGGCTCAAGAGACCCAGTACTTC. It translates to CASSLKGAQETQYF.

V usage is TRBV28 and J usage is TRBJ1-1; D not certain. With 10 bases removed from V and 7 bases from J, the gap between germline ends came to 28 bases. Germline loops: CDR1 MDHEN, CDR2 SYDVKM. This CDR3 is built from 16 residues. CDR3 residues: CATQLQQSVSLGEAFF. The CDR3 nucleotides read TGTGCCACCCAGTTACAGCAGAGCGTCTCGTTGGGTGAAGCTTTCTTT.

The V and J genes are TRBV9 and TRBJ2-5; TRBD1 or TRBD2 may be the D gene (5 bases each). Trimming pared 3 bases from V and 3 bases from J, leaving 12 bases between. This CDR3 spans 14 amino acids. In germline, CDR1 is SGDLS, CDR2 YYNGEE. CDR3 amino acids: CASSASGTKETQYF. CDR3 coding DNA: TGTGCCAGCAGCGCGTCCGGGACCAAAGAGACCCAGTACTTC.

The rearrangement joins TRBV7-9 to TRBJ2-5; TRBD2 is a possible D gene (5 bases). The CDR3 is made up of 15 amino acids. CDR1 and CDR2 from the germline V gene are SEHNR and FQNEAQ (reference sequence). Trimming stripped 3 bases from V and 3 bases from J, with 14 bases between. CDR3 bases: TGTGCCAGCAGCTTGATATTCGACGGGGAAGAGACCCAGTACTTC. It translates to CASSLIFDGEETQYF.

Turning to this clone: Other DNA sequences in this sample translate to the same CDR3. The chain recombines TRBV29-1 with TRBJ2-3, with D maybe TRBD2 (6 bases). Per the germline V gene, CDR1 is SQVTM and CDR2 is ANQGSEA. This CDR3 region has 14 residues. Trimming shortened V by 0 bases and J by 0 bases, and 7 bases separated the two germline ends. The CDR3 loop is CSVEDRGSTDTQYF. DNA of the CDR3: TGCAGCGTTGAAGATCGGGGGAGCACAGATACGCAGTATTTT.